The 31 T cell receptor beta chains below all came from one sample that was sequenced in a study of human thymus T cells (dated by TCRdb to about 2020). Thymus tissue was collected as surgical resects that were removed during corrective cardiac surgery. Libraries came from the immunoSEQ multiplex PCR assay. The table comes from immuneACCESS by way of TCRdb, which keeps in-frame sequences with V and J called. Part of the clones is missing from these tables; in studies checked, under half for an unresolved V gene and the rest for unknown reasons. This sample lists approximately 71,000 clones; around 95% were detected once. The top ten clones comprise 0.03% to 0.035% of the sample. Sequenced: thymus tissue. The receptors were sampled from a girl under three years old with a congenital heart defect but otherwise immunologically healthy.

The chain is built from TRBV4-3 and TRBJ2-5, with D possibly matching TRBD2 (5 bases). V was trimmed by 0 bases and J by 1 base, leaving 21 bases between them. Germline V CDR1 and CDR2: LGHNA, YSLEER. There are 19 residues in the CDR3. The CDR3 protein is CASSQDLSREHESQETQYF. The CDR3 DNA reads as TGCGCCAGCAGCCAAGATCTTTCCCGGGAACACGAGTCCCAAGAGACCCAGTACTTC.

Concerning this clone: No conserved phenylalanine or tryptophan ends this CDR3, so it is likely a read error. The chain joins TRBV5-1 to TRBJ1-5; D gene uncertain. Trimming pared 0 bases from V and 6 bases from J, leaving 4 bases between. Looked up from germline, CDR1 is SGHRS and CDR2 is YFSETQ. The CDR3 runs 12 residues. In DNA, the CDR3 is TGCGCCAGCAGCTTGGAGGGTCAGCCCCAGCATTCT. This gives the protein CASSLEGQPQHS.

V usage is TRBV4-3 and J usage is TRBJ2-1, with D uncertain. This CDR3 region has 18 residues. From germline, CDR1 is LGHNA and CDR2 YSLEER. Trimming pared 3 bases from V and 0 bases from J, leaving 18 bases between. CDR3 amino acids: CASSQTTSDRTSYNEQFF. As DNA, the CDR3 is TGCGCCAGCAGCCAGACAACGAGCGATCGAACCTCCTACAATGAGCAGTTCTTC.

The CDR3 bases are TGTGCCAGCAGGGAACAGGGGTTCCTTAGCACAGATACGCAGTATTTT. Its translation: CASREQGFLSTDTQYF. This rearrangement joins TRBV7-2 to TRBJ2-3; 7 bases match TRBD1. The V gene end was trimmed by 6 bases and the J gene end by 0 bases; junction bases not matched to a gene: 9. The CDR3 runs to 16 residues. CDR1 is SGHTA and CDR2 is FQGNSA in the germline V gene.

The chain combines TRBV5-6 with TRBJ2-1; TRBD2 aligns across 9 bases. Looked up from germline, CDR1 is SGHDT and CDR2 is YYEEEE. The CDR3 is made up of 17 amino acids. Trimming took 1 base from V and 7 from J; bases not matched to a gene: 12. The CDR3, as DNA: TGTGCCAGCAGCTTGATTTGGCGGGAGGGAATAAGGAATGAGCAGTTCTTC. This sequence encodes CASSLIWREGIRNEQFF.

The gene calls are TRBV5-1 and TRBJ2-3; 8 positions agree with TRBD1. The CDR3 has 16 residues. V trimming: 3 bases; J trimming: 5 bases; junction bases outside the gene matches: 11. CDR1 is SGHRS, CDR2 YFSETQ, per germline. CDR3 DNA: TGCGCCAGCAGCTCCGCCGGACAGGGATTTATAGATACGCAGTATTTT. Its translation: CASSSAGQGFIDTQYF.

The rearrangement links TRBV27 to TRBJ1-1; D call uncertain. Trimming took 7 bases from V and 4 from J, leaving 13 bases between them. CDR3 length: 13 residues. Germline lookup yields CDR1 MNHEY and CDR2 SMNVEV (reference sequence). The CDR3, as DNA: TGTGCCAGCAAATTGAAGTTGAGCACTGAAGCTTTCTTT. Translated, it gives CASKLKLSTEAFF.

This clone was counted once. V and J are TRBV4-1 and TRBJ2-7; D unresolved. Trimming took off 0 bases at V and 4 bases at J, with 13 bases between the two ends. CDR1 and CDR2 (germline): MGHRA, YSYEKL. The CDR3 is 15 amino acids. The CDR3, as DNA: TGCGCCAGCAGCCAAGATTGCCTACCAATTTACGAGCAGTACTTC. Amino acid sequence: CASSQDCLPIYEQYF.

This sequence joins TRBV28 and TRBJ1-5; 9 bases are a match to TRBD1. The germline CDR1 and CDR2 sequences are MDHEN and SYDVKM. After removal of 9 bases from V and 1 base from J, the junction contained 16 bases not matched to a gene. This CDR3 is built from 18 residues. CDR3 protein: CASRTGQGQDVSNQPQHF. The CDR3 DNA follows: TGTGCCAGTCGAACGGGACAGGGCCAGGACGTGAGCAATCAGCCCCAGCATTTT.

This rearrangement joins TRBV5-8 to TRBJ2-7; no clear D gene. V was shortened by 7 bases and J by 3 bases, with 14 bases between the two germline ends. Germline V gene data show CDR1 as SGHTS and CDR2 as YDEGEE. This CDR3 is built from 13 residues. The CDR3 nucleotides are TGTGCCAGCCCTCCGGACGGCGGCTACGAGCAGTACTTC. It is translated as CASPPDGGYEQYF.

The sample holds a few counts of this clone. The J gene is TRBJ2-1, the V gene TRBV19; TRBD1 matches 7 bases. There are 14 residues in the CDR3. V lost 3 bases and J lost 5; bases outside the gene matches: 4. From germline, CDR1 is LNHDA and CDR2 SQIVND (reference sequence). CDR3 nucleotides: TGTGCCAGTAGTATTTCCGACAGGGACAATGAGCAGTTCTTC. It translates to CASSISDRDNEQFF.

The chain couples TRBV15 to TRBJ1-5; 8 bases align to TRBD1. Germline CDR1 and CDR2: LNHNV and YYDKDF (reference sequence). This CDR3 is built from 18 residues. V trimming: 5 bases; J trimming: 7 bases; junction bases outside the gene matches: 19. The CDR3 is CATSFHKDREDGGQPQHF. The CDR3 DNA is TGTGCCACCAGCTTCCACAAGGACAGGGAGGACGGTGGGCAGCCCCAGCATTTT.

The chain carries TRBV30 and TRBJ2-2; D remains unclear. V lost 4 bases, J lost 5 bases, and 17 bases lay in between. Germline V gene sequence: CDR1 GTSNPN, CDR2 SVGIG (reference sequence). This CDR3 has 15 residues. CDR3 residues: CAWKEERARTGELFF. CDR3 bases: TGTGCCTGGAAAGAGGAAAGGGCTAGGACCGGGGAGCTGTTTTTT. Full variable domain (outside the CDR3, taken from reference TRBV30 and TRBJ2-2): SQTIHQWPATLVQPVGSPLSLECTVEGTSNPNLYWYRQAAGRGLQLLFYSVGIGQISSEVPQNLSASRPQDRQFILSSKKLLLSDSGFYLCAWKEERARTGELFFGEGSRLTVL.

The rearrangement joins TRBV28 to TRBJ2-3; D may be TRBD1 (5 bases). The CDR3 consists of 15 residues. V was trimmed by 2 bases and J by 1 base, leaving 10 bases between them. The germline gives CDR1 MDHEN, CDR2 SYDVKM. In nucleotides, the CDR3 is TGTGCCAGCAGTTTAAAGCCCAGGGGCACAGATACGCAGTATTTT. This codes for CASSLKPRGTDTQYF.

V usage is TRBV10-1 and J usage is TRBJ2-7; 8 bases line up with TRBD1. CDR3 length: 14 residues. The germline V gene has CDR1 WNHNN and CDR2 SYGVQD (reference sequence). V was clipped by 4 bases and J by 2 bases; unmatched bases: 4. CDR3 residues: CASSGGTGTYEQYF. For the CDR3, the DNA is TGCGCCAGCAGTGGCGGGACAGGAACCTACGAGCAGTACTTC.

The gene calls are TRBV7-4 and TRBJ2-5; TRBD2 matches at 10 bases. Germline CDR1 SGHVT, CDR2 SQSDAQ. The CDR3 length is 14 residues. The CDR3 region is CAPTAGGLKETQYF. The CDR3 DNA reads TGTGCTCCCACAGCGGGAGGGTTAAAAGAGACCCAGTACTTC.

The chain carries TRBV6-1 and TRBJ1-3; D gene ambiguous. Trimming removed 1 base from V and 6 bases from J, with 16 bases in between. The CDR3 runs to 16 residues. The germline gives CDR1 MNHNS, CDR2 SASEGT. The CDR3 sequence: CASSEDGPAEKNTIYF. In DNA form, the CDR3 reads TGTGCCAGCAGTGAAGACGGGCCGGCGGAAAAAAACACCATATATTTT.

The chain carries TRBV10-2 and TRBJ1-3; no firm D call. The germline CDR1 and CDR2 sequences are WSHSY and SAAADI. This CDR3 comprises 17 residues. Trimming left V 5 bases short and J 0 bases short, with 17 bases between. In nucleotides, the CDR3 is TGCGCCAGCAGTCTTGACTCAGTAGGGATCTCTGGAAACACCATATATTTT. Protein sequence: CASSLDSVGISGNTIYF.

This rearrangement joins TRBV27 to TRBJ1-1; D not certain. The CDR3 totals 14 residues. CDR1 is MNHEY, CDR2 SMNVEV, per germline (reference sequence). Trimming stripped 4 bases from V and 5 bases from J, with 14 bases between. CDR3 bases: TGTGCCAGCAGTTCCCCGCATAAGGGAACTGAAGCTTTCTTT. Amino acids: CASSSPHKGTEAFF.

This clone was picked up one time. This CDR3 is CASSPRNTDTQYF. DNA of the CDR3: TGTGCCAGCAGCCCCCGAAACACAGATACGCAGTATTTT. The chain couples TRBV9 to TRBJ2-3; D is ambiguous. Trimming took off 4 bases at V and 2 bases at J, with 8 bases between the two ends. Germline CDR1 SGDLS, CDR2 YYNGEE. The CDR3 extends over 13 amino acids.

The genes are TRBV6-5 and TRBJ1-5, with D possibly being TRBD1 (6 bases). This CDR3 is built from 14 residues. Germline-derived CDR1 and CDR2 are MNHEY and SVGAGI. V was cut by 6 bases and J by 2 bases, with 11 bases left in between. In nucleotides, the CDR3 is TGTGCCAGCAGATTAAGACAGGGCAATCAGCCCCAGCATTTT. Translation: CASRLRQGNQPQHF.

The rearrangement joins TRBV19 to TRBJ1-4; 7 positions match TRBD1. V dropped 0 bases and J dropped 3; count of bases not matched to a gene: 10. Germline assignment: CDR1 LNHDA and CDR2 SQIVND (reference sequence). The CDR3 consists of 18 residues. The CDR3 region has the DNA TGTGCCAGTAGTATAGAGATCCCCCCGACAGGGCCTAATGAAAAACTGTTTTTT. Protein product: CASSIEIPPTGPNEKLFF.

The rearrangement uses TRBV30 and TRBJ2-1, with 8 bases lining up with TRBD1. CDR3 length: 12 residues. Germline trimming cut 0 bases from V and 10 bases from J; bases unmatched to any gene: 2. The germline CDR1 and CDR2 sequences are GTSNPN and SVGIG (reference sequence). The CDR3 sequence is CAWSVQGEEQFF. In nucleotides, the CDR3 is TGTGCCTGGAGTGTACAGGGGGAAGAGCAGTTCTTC.

The V and J genes are TRBV5-8 and TRBJ1-1; D gene ambiguous. Deletions cut 6 bases from V and 1 base from J, with 7 bases between. Germline V gene lookup returns CDR1 SGHTS and CDR2 YDEGEE. CDR3 size: 12 residues. The CDR3 nucleotides are TGTGCCAGCACTGATGCGAACACTGAAGCTTTCTTT. It encodes CASTDANTEAFF. The complete variable domain, with remaining parts taken from reference TRBV5-8 and TRBJ1-1, reads EAGVTQSPTHLIKTRGQQATLRCSPISGHTSVYWYQQALGLGLQFLLWYDEGEERNRGNFPPRFSGRQFPNYSSELNVNALELEDSALYLCASTDANTEAFFGQGTRLTVV.

Here the CDR3 DNA reads TGTGCCAGCAGCGCTGAGGGGCCCCCTCAGTACTTC. Its protein product is CASSAEGPPQYF. J is TRBJ2-7 and V is TRBV9; D assignment may be TRBD1 or TRBD2 (5 bases each). CDR1 is SGDLS, CDR2 YYNGEE, per germline. This CDR3 region has 12 residues. V lost 3 bases, J lost 10 bases, and 14 bases lay in between. The full variable domain, completed using reference TRBV9 and TRBJ2-7, is DSGVTQTPKHLITATGQRVTLRCSPRSGDLSVYWYQQSLDQGLQFLIQYYNGEERAKGNILERFSAQQFPDLHSELNLSSLELGDSALYFCASSAEGPPQYFGPGTRLTVT.

The chain has TRBV4-1 and TRBJ1-5; D is possibly TRBD1 (5 bases). Trimming pared 11 bases from V and 5 bases from J, leaving 22 bases between. Germline CDR1 and CDR2: MGHRA and YSYEKL. The CDR3 length is 15 residues. CDR3 loop: CASTWTLNTDQPQHF. As DNA, the CDR3 is TGCGCCTCCACCTGGACATTAAACACGGATCAGCCCCAGCATTTT.

The chain carries TRBV28 and TRBJ2-3, with 8 bases fitting TRBD1. CDR1 MDHEN and CDR2 SYDVKM come from the germline V gene. The ends lost 6 bases at V and 7 bases at J; junction bases unmatched: 12. This CDR3 region has 15 residues. Written as DNA, the CDR3 is TGTGCCAGCAGACCTCCCGGGACAGGTTGGCATACGCAGTATTTT. It specifies CASRPPGTGWHTQYF.

The J gene is TRBJ2-7, the V gene TRBV6-1; 9 nucleotides match TRBD1. The CDR3 loop spans 14 amino acids. V lost 6 bases, J lost 2 bases, and 5 bases stayed unmatched. Looked up from germline, CDR1 is MNHNS and CDR2 is SASEGT. Written as DNA, the CDR3 is TGTGCCAGCAGGGACGGGACAGGGCCCTACGAGCAGTACTTC. It encodes CASRDGTGPYEQYF.

The sample holds one count of this clone. This chain uses TRBV7-2 with TRBJ2-1; D tentatively fits TRBD1 or TRBD2 (6 bases each). Germline V CDR1 and CDR2: SGHTA, FQGNSA. The CDR3 has 14 amino acids. V shed 2 bases and J shed 5 bases, with 10 bases lying between them. Here the CDR3 reads CASSLIRGDNEQFF. The CDR3 nucleotides read TGTGCCAGCAGCTTAATAAGGGGGGACAATGAGCAGTTCTTC.

This chain connects TRBV28 to TRBJ2-3; 8 nucleotides align to TRBD1. The germline V gene encodes CDR1 MDHEN and CDR2 SYDVKM. V shed 5 bases and J 2 bases; nucleotides not matched to a gene: 18. The CDR3 covers 19 residues. The CDR3 sequence is CASSLYYPLDRGDTDTQYF. The DNA for the CDR3 is TGTGCCAGCAGTCTATATTACCCCCTTGACAGGGGTGACACAGATACGCAGTATTTT.

The chain combines TRBV6-4 with TRBJ2-1; D tentatively reads TRBD1 or TRBD2 (6 bases each). This CDR3 contains 15 residues. V was clipped by 6 bases and J by 7 bases, with 19 bases between them. Germline assignment: CDR1 MRHNA and CDR2 SNTAGT. CDR3 nucleotide sequence: TGTGCCAGCAGCCAACGTACCACAGGGAGGAATGAGCAGTTCTTC. It translates to CASSQRTTGRNEQFF.